This T cell receptor (beta chain) was identified during a study of blood T cell repertoires in COVID-19. Study-wide background: Whether acute or convalescent, the COVID-19 samples came from the United States, Italy and Spain. T cells, B-cell-depleted T cells, or PBMCs provided the cDNA or gDNA that served as material.

In the authors' methods: Estimation of nucleated cell counts relied on the amplification of reference gene primers. Clones were sequenced by immunoSEQ multiplex PCR, and TCRdb holds only the in-frame ones, with some missing. V, J and clone size are taken as reported in that table, and D and trimming were inferred from the DNA itself. The table records some 110,000 clones, about 83% of them present only once. V lost 6 bases to trimming and J lost 7 bases, with 7 bases between them. Germline CDR1 and CDR2: MNHEY and SMNVEV (reference sequence). The CDR3 has 11 amino acids. The clonotype originates from a man in his 70s with acute or convalescent COVID-19. Sequencing was done on a sample of peripheral blood. The rearrangement links TRBV27 to TRBJ2-1; no reliable D call. The CDR3 bases are TGTGCCAGCAGGGAGTTAAATGAGCAGTTCTTC. The encoded protein is CASRELNEQFF.